The rows below give T cell receptor beta chains drawn from one sample of a study of blood T cell repertoires in COVID-19. Only in-frame clones appear in the TCRdb table, and some are missing; sequencing was by immunoSEQ multiplex PCR. This sample has 80,000 or so clones; roughly 91% occur once, and the top ten carry 0.8% to 1.3%. Source material: peripheral blood. The receptor source for this set is a woman aged 45-65 years in a cohort sampled during active COVID-19. The CDR3 runs from the conserved cysteine through the conserved F or W. D genes are given only for firm matches. Some rows mark clone size as missing; the rest say once, few, many or name a class of expanded clone.

TRBJ1-5 TRBV2 15 TRBD1 NA CASGGQEAGNQPQHF TGTGCCAGCGGCGGACAGGAAGCCGGGAATCAGCCCCAGCATTTT
TRBJ1-5 TRBV19 12 NA NA CASSIVDQPQHF TGTGCCAGTAGTATAGTCGATCAGCCCCAGCATTTT
TRBJ1-3 TRBV5-1 14 NA NA CASRADLSGNTIYF TGCGCCAGCAGAGCGGATCTCTCTGGAAACACCATATATTTT
TRBJ2-1 TRBV11-3 13 NA NA CASSQGGVNEQFF TGTGCCAGCAGCCAAGGAGGAGTGAATGAGCAGTTCTTC
TRBJ2-1 TRBV7-9 16 TRBD1 once CASSIRVDRDYNEQFF TGTGCCAGCAGCATCCGAGTGGACAGGGATTACAATGAGCAGTTCTTC
TRBJ2-1 TRBV5-6 15 TRBD1 NA CASRVQGYPYNEQFF TGTGCCAGCAGGGTACAGGGGTACCCCTACAATGAGCAGTTCTTC
TRBJ2-7 TRBV30 13 TRBD2 NA CAWSRTSFDEQYF TGTGCCTGGAGTAGGACTAGCTTCGACGAGCAGTACTTC
TRBJ2-2 TRBV12-2 13 NA NA CASRLGDTGELFF TGTGCAAGTCGCCTCGGGGACACCGGGGAGCTGTTTTTT
TRBJ2-1 TRBV5-1 16 TRBD1 NA CASRTQGELAYNEQFF TGCGCCAGCAGAACCCAGGGGGAGCTGGCCTACAATGAGCAGTTCTTC
TRBJ2-3 TRBV29-1 14 TRBD2 NA CSAVAGPKEDTQYF TGCAGCGCCGTAGCGGGCCCGAAGGAAGATACGCAGTATTTT
TRBJ2-1 TRBV14 16 TRBD2 NA CASSSRTSGGDNEQFF TGTGCCAGCAGCTCACGGACTAGCGGTGGGGACAATGAGCAGTTCTTC
TRBJ2-1 TRBV10-3 12 TRBD2 NA CAIETSGTEQFF TGTGCCATCGAGACTAGCGGGACTGAGCAGTTCTTC
TRBJ2-3 TRBV28 16 NA NA CASSSTSSLHTDTQYF TGTGCCAGCAGCTCAACTAGCAGTTTACACACAGATACGCAGTATTTT
TRBJ2-7 TRBV5-1 13 TRBD2 once CASSPLGRAEQYF TGCGCCAGCAGTCCCCTAGGGAGGGCCGAGCAGTACTTC
TRBJ2-7 TRBV13 13 NA NA CASSLPGSYEQYF TGTGCCAGCAGCTTGCCGGGGTCCTACGAGCAGTACTTC
TRBJ2-2 TRBV11-2 13 NA NA CASSLPDSGELFF TGTGCCAGCAGCTTACCAGATTCCGGGGAGCTGTTTTTT
TRBJ2-7 TRBV11-2 15 NA NA CASSLLLGGGYEQYF TGTGCCAGCAGCTTACTTTTAGGGGGGGGCTACGAGCAGTACTTC
TRBJ2-7 TRBV28 15 TRBD1 NA CASRGTVGQAYEQYF TGTGCCAGCAGGGGGACGGTGGGACAGGCCTACGAGCAGTACTTC
TRBJ1-2 TRBV3-1/TRBV3-2 13 NA few CASSHQGNYGYTF TGTGCCAGCAGTCACCAGGGGAACTATGGCTACACCTTC
TRBJ1-6 TRBV5-1 16 TRBD1 few CASRPGTGSYNSPLHF TGCGCCAGCAGGCCCGGGACAGGGTCCTATAATTCACCCCTCCACTTT
TRBJ1-2 TRBV29-1 13 NA NA CSVEDEGVYGYTF TGCAGCGTTGAAGATGAAGGGGTCTATGGCTACACCTTC
TRBJ2-3 TRBV5-4 14 TRBD1 NA CASRRDSHTDTQYF TGTGCCAGCAGGAGGGACAGCCACACAGATACGCAGTATTTT
TRBJ2-1 TRBV6-1 18 NA NA CASSEGTGVLSSYNEQFF TGTGCCAGCAGTGAAGGAACGGGAGTTTTGAGCTCCTACAATGAGCAGTTCTTC
TRBJ2-5 TRBV5-1 14 NA NA CASRETVNQETQYF TGCGCCAGCAGGGAGACAGTTAACCAAGAGACCCAGTACTTC
TRBJ1-1 TRBV7-8 14 NA NA CASSLDKRDTEAFF TGTGCCAGCAGCTTAGACAAGCGGGACACTGAAGCTTTCTTT
TRBJ2-1 TRBV5-1 19 TRBD2 once CASSSTPGTSVPSYNEQFF TGCGCCAGCAGCTCAACGCCCGGGACTAGCGTTCCCTCCTACAATGAGCAGTTCTTC
TRBJ2-1 TRBV10-3 16 TRBD2 NA CAISPSAGGPSNEQFF TGTGCCATCAGTCCCTCAGCGGGAGGGCCGAGCAATGAGCAGTTCTTC
TRBJ2-1 TRBV9 16 TRBD2 NA CASSATGTSSYNEQFF TGTGCCAGCAGTGCTACCGGGACTAGTTCCTACAATGAGCAGTTCTTC
TRBJ2-5 TRBV20-1 14 TRBD2 NA CSASFGGSAETQYF TGCAGTGCTAGTTTCGGGGGGTCGGCGGAGACCCAGTACTTC
TRBJ1-2 TRBV5-1 15 NA few CASSLGRGGTYGYTF TGCGCCAGCAGCTTGGGCCGAGGTGGAACCTATGGCTACACCTTC
TRBJ1-6 TRBV19 14 NA NA CASGNREHNSPLHF TGTGCCAGTGGCAACAGGGAACATAATTCACCCCTCCACTTT
TRBJ1-4 TRBV14 17 TRBD1 NA CASSHRTGRDGAEKLFF TGTGCCAGCAGCCACCGGACAGGGAGGGATGGGGCAGAAAAACTGTTTTTT
TRBJ2-2 TRBV5-4 14 NA NA CASSGSSNTGELFF TGTGCCAGCTCGGGGTCTTCGAACACCGGGGAGCTGTTTTTT
TRBJ1-2 TRBV7-2 14 TRBD1 NA CASSSGTGAWGYTF TGTGCCAGCAGCTCAGGGACAGGTGCTTGGGGCTACACCTTC
TRBJ2-1 TRBV9 15 NA NA CASTSQGIGKNEQFF TGTGCCAGCACCTCCCAGGGTATTGGTAAAAATGAGCAGTTCTTC
TRBJ2-1 TRBV4-2 16 NA NA CASSQSTWREFAEQFF TGTGCCAGCAGCCAATCTACTTGGAGGGAGTTCGCTGAGCAGTTCTTC
TRBJ2-4 TRBV6-5 14 TRBD2 NA CASRPQAGSNIQYF TGTGCCAGCAGGCCTCAAGCGGGGTCGAACATTCAGTACTTC
TRBJ2-1 TRBV13 17 TRBD2 medium-sized CASSPLAGGPQDGEQFF TGTGCCAGCAGCCCACTAGCGGGAGGGCCTCAAGATGGTGAGCAGTTCTTC
TRBJ1-1 TRBV5-4 14 NA NA CASSPGWGGTEAFF TGTGCCAGCAGCCCTGGGTGGGGGGGGACTGAAGCTTTCTTT
TRBJ1-4 TRBV5-5 15 TRBD1 NA CASSFVGTGDRKLFF TGTGCCAGCAGCTTCGTAGGGACAGGGGACCGAAAACTGTTTTTT
TRBJ2-3 TRBV27 16 TRBD1 NA CASSRQGGGGTDTQYF TGTGCCAGCAGTAGACAGGGGGGAGGAGGCACAGATACGCAGTATTTT
TRBJ1-1 TRBV12-3/TRBV12-4 12 NA NA CASSLPGLKAFF TGTGCCAGCAGTTTACCGGGACTAAAAGCTTTCTTT
TRBJ2-3 TRBV28 17 TRBD2 few CASSGGTSGKGVDTQYF TGTGCCAGCAGCGGCGGGACTAGCGGGAAAGGTGTAGATACGCAGTATTTT
TRBJ2-7 TRBV10-3 13 TRBD1 NA CAIRTGETFEQYF TGTGCCATACGGACAGGGGAGACATTCGAGCAGTACTTC
TRBJ2-7 TRBV5-6 14 TRBD1 few CASSLGQVSYEQYF TGTGCCAGCAGCTTAGGACAGGTCTCCTACGAGCAGTACTTC
TRBJ2-1 TRBV5-1 16 NA NA CASSFPFYPGVNEQFF TGCGCCAGCAGCTTTCCTTTTTATCCGGGAGTTAATGAGCAGTTCTTC
TRBJ1-4 TRBV10-2 17 NA NA CASSSLPGTSRWEKLFF TGCGCCAGCAGTTCTCTACCGGGAACCTCGAGATGGGAAAAACTGTTTTTT
TRBJ1-2 TRBV11-2 16 TRBD1 NA CASSLGGQGAIYGYTF TGTGCCAGCAGCTTAGGGGGACAGGGGGCGATCTATGGCTACACCTTC
TRBJ2-3 TRBV6-6 16 TRBD2 NA CASSRALAGGTDTQYF TGTGCCAGCAGTCGGGCTCTAGCGGGAGGCACAGATACGCAGTATTTT
TRBJ2-3 TRBV5-1 14 TRBD2 NA CASTTSGSGDTQYF TGCGCCAGCACGACTAGCGGGAGTGGAGATACGCAGTATTTT
TRBJ1-2 TRBV19 13 TRBD1 once CASIQQGGYGYTF TGTGCCAGTATTCAACAGGGGGGGTATGGCTACACCTTC
TRBJ2-7 TRBV4-2 14 NA NA CASSQTGSSYEQYF TGTGCCAGCAGCCAAACAGGTAGCTCCTACGAGCAGTACTTC
TRBJ1-2 TRBV19 14 NA NA CASSTDLRNYGYTF TGTGCCAGTAGTACCGACTTACGCAACTATGGCTACACCTTC
TRBJ2-7 TRBV7-7 14 NA NA CASSLRTGPYEQYF TGTGCCAGCAGCTTGAGGACTGGTCCCTACGAGCAGTACTTC